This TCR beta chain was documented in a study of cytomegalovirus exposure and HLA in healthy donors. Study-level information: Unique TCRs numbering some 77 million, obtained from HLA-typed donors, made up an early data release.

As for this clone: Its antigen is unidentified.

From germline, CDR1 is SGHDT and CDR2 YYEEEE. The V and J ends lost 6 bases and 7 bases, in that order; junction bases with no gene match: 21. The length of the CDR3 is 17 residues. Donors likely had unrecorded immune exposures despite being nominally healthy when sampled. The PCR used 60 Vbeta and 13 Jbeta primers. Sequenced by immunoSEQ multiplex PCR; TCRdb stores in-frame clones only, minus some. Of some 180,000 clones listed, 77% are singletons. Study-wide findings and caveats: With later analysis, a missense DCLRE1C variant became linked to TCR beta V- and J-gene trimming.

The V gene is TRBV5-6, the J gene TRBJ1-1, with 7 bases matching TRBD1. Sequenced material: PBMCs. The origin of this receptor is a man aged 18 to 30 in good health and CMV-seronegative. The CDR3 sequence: CASTLAGQVAFEREAFF. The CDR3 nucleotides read TGTGCCAGCACATTGGCCGGACAGGTAGCTTTTGAACGTGAAGCTTTCTTT.